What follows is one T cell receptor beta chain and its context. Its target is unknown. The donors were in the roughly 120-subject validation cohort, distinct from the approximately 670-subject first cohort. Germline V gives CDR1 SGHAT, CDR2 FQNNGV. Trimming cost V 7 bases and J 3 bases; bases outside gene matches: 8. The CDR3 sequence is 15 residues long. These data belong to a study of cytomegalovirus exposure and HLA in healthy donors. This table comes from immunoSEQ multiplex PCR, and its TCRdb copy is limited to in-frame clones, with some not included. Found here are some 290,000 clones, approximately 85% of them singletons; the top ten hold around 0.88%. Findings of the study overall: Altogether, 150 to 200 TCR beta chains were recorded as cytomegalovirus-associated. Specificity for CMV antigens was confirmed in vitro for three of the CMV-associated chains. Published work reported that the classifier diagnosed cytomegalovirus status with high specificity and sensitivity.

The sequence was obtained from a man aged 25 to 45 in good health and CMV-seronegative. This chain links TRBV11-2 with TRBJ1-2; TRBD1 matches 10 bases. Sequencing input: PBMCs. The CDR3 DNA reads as TGTGCCAGCAACAGTCTGGGACAGGGGTACTATGGCTACACCTTC. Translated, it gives CASNSLGQGYYGYTF.